This TCR beta chain was sequenced during a study of cytotoxic CD8 clonotypes in ibrutinib-treated CLL. In germline, CDR1 is MDHEN, CDR2 SYDVKM. There are 13 residues in the CDR3. Trimming removed 6 bases from V and 4 bases from J, with 12 bases in between. Assay used: immunoSEQ multiplex PCR; TCRdb lists only in-frame clones, some missing. The repertoire holds under 150,000 clones, with about 84% as singletons. V is TRBV28 and J is TRBJ1-1, with D unclear. The sequence was obtained from a human donor with chronic lymphocytic leukemia. The source material was PBMCs, sampled after 36 months of ibrutinib treatment. This CDR3 is CASRIRGGTEAFF. The CDR3 DNA reads as TGTGCCAGCAGAATCCGAGGAGGCACTGAAGCTTTCTTT.